The next 13 T cell receptor beta chains were all read from a single sample in a study of CXCR3-negative and CXCR3-positive naive CD8 T cells. Study-level findings and limits: Researchers report that CXCR3-positive naive cells carry more hydrophobic TRB CDR3s than CXCR3-negative naive cells.

What these receptors recognize is not known. The TRB libraries of cDNA were built by UMI-labeled 5' RACE. Reprocessing the 5' RACE reads, TCRdb reports a single entry for every CDR3 protein and omits DNA. The specimen's table records roughly 110,000 distinct CDR3 sequences. The sequencing sample was made of naive CXCR3+ CD8+ T cells from blood. Indicated subset: CD45RO-CCR7+CD27+CD95- naive CD8+ T cells expressing CXCR3 (TNR3+). The receptors were sampled from a human donor in good health. Some clones in this sample may be carry-over from other donors' samples.

This rearrangement joins TRBV28 to TRBJ2-3; the TCRdb D gene call, TRBD2, has no DNA to confirm it. Germline-derived CDR1 and CDR2 are MDHEN and SYDVKM. This CDR3 spans 16 amino acids. CDR3 region: CASSPRTSGLTDTQYF.

The J gene is TRBJ1-1, the V gene TRBV7-2; the TCRdb D gene call, TRBD1, has no DNA to confirm it. This CDR3 contains 15 residues. CDR1 and CDR2 (germline): SGHTA, FQGNSA. CDR3 protein: CASSLAPGAYTEAFF.

The chain's CDR3 is CAGTITGELFF. The chain couples TRBV27 to TRBJ2-2. The CDR3 contains 11 residues. Germline assignment: CDR1 MNHEY and CDR2 SMNVEV (reference sequence).

The chain carries TRBV23-1 and TRBJ2-1; the TCRdb D gene call, TRBD1, has no DNA to confirm it. TRBV23-1 is noted as an ORF with a role that remains uncertain. This CDR3 comprises 16 residues. CDR3 loop: CASPLRGEDSYSEQFF.

The rearrangement uses TRBV10-3 and TRBJ1-2. The CDR3 contains 12 residues. The germline CDR1 and CDR2 sequences are ENHRY and SYGVKD. The chain's CDR3 is CAIPSEGNGYTF.

The J gene is TRBJ2-7, the V gene TRBV29-1; the TRBD1 assignment by TCRdb is unverifiable without DNA. Germline V gives CDR1 SQVTM, CDR2 ANQGSEA. The length of the CDR3 is 12 residues. CDR3 region: CSVSGQGYEQYF.

This chain connects TRBV23-1 to TRBJ2-3; the TCRdb call, TRBD2, lacks DNA for checking. TRBV23-1 is designated an ORF whose function remains uncertain. The CDR3 is 16 residues long. CDR3 sequence: CASSQRNSGSCDTQYF.

J is TRBJ2-7 and V is TRBV29-1; TCRdb lists TRBD1, though no DNA is available to test this call. The germline V gene has CDR1 SQVTM and CDR2 ANQGSEA. The CDR3 has 15 residues. The CDR3 sequence is CSVELGDRDSYEQYF.

The J gene is TRBJ2-2, the V gene TRBV6-5. The CDR3 sequence is 13 residues long. CDR1 is MNHEY and CDR2 is SVGAGI in the germline V gene. CDR3 loop: CASSYSSPGELFF.

J is TRBJ2-5 and V is TRBV6-5. The CDR3 runs 15 residues. CDR1 and CDR2 from the germline V gene are MNHEY and SVGAGI. CDR3 region: CASSYYGMYQETQYF.

The chain has TRBV12-3 or TRBV12-4 and TRBJ2-6; the TCRdb D gene call, TRBD1, has no DNA to confirm it. CDR3 length equals 18 residues. CDR3: CASSMSGQANSGANVLTF.

The chain employs TRBV24-1 and TRBJ2-3. The CDR3 sequence is 16 residues long. CDR1 and CDR2 (germline): KGHDR, SFDVKD. The CDR3 spells CATSDLQGLSTDTQYF.

V usage is TRBV15 and J usage is TRBJ1-1. The CDR3 covers 16 residues. CDR1 is LNHNV and CDR2 is YYDKDF in the germline V gene (reference sequence). The CDR3 is CATSRDLRQGNTEAFF.